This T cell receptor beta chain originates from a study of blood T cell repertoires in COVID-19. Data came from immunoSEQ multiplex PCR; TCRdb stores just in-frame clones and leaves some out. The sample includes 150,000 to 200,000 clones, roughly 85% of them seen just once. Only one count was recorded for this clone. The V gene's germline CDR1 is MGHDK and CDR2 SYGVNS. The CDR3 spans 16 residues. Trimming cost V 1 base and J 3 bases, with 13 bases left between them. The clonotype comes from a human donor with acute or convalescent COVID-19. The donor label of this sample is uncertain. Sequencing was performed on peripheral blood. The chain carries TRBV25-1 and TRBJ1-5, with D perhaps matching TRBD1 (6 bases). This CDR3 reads CASSESGGRNNQPQHF. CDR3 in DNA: TGTGCCAGCAGTGAATCCGGGGGGCGGAACAATCAGCCCCAGCATTTT.